The 16 T cell receptor beta chains below all came from one sample that was sequenced in a study of blood T cell repertoires in COVID-19. This table comes from immunoSEQ multiplex PCR, and its TCRdb copy is limited to in-frame clones, with some not included. The sample has about 280,000 clones; around 93% are singletons. The specimen sequenced was PBMCs or T cells enriched from blood (not recorded which). The receptors shown here come from a man in his forties who had been exposed to COVID-19.

The rearrangement uses TRBV27 and TRBJ2-7, with 9 bases identical to TRBD1. The CDR3 is 14 residues long. The J segment lost 5 bases and the V segment lost 6 bases, leaving 8 bases of the junction unmatched. Germline V lookup: CDR1 MNHEY, CDR2 SMNVEV (reference sequence). The CDR3 DNA reads TGTGCCAGCAGGGCCGGGACAGGGCTCCACGAGCAGTACTTC. Encoded protein: CASRAGTGLHEQYF.

The chain uses TRBV30 and TRBJ2-7; maybe TRBD2 (6 bases). This CDR3 comprises 12 residues. Germline V CDR1 and CDR2: GTSNPN, SVGIG (reference sequence). V lost 8 bases and J 2 bases, leaving 13 bases between the germline ends. The CDR3 DNA reads TGTGCCGTCGACGGGGGAGCCTACGAGCAGTACTTC. Translated: CAVDGGAYEQYF.

CDR3 DNA sequence: TGTGCCAGCAGTGGCCCCCCCTACAGGGGGCAAAGCACAGATACGCAGTATTTT. Encoded protein: CASSGPPYRGQSTDTQYF. This sequence joins TRBV27 and TRBJ2-3, with 9 bases that match TRBD1. Germline V lookup: CDR1 MNHEY, CDR2 SMNVEV (reference sequence). CDR3 length: 18 amino acids. With 5 bases clipped from V and 0 bases from J, the junction kept 12 bases outside the gene matches.

The chain employs TRBV28 and TRBJ1-5, with D maybe TRBD1 (6 bases). CDR3 size: 13 residues. V was shortened by 7 bases and J by 3 bases, with 10 bases between the two germline ends. Germline V gene data show CDR1 as MDHEN and CDR2 as SYDVKM. Here the CDR3 DNA reads TGTGCCAGCAAATGGGACACCAATCAGCCCCAGCATTTT. Translating gives CASKWDTNQPQHF.

V is TRBV29-1 and J is TRBJ1-1; 8 bases match TRBD1. The V and J ends lost 2 bases and 11 bases, in that order; junction bases with no gene match: 7. The CDR3 length is 12 residues. CDR1 is SQVTM and CDR2 is ANQGSEA in the germline V gene. The CDR3 bases are TGCAGCGTTGAATCGGCAGGGGGCCGGGCTTTCTTT. The encoded protein is CSVESAGGRAFF.

The chain combines TRBV14 with TRBJ2-7; D is uncertain. This CDR3 is built from 12 residues. Germline CDR1 reads SGHDN; CDR2 reads FVKESK. V was shortened by 2 bases and J by 6 bases, with 8 bases between the two germline ends. Here the CDR3 DNA reads TGTGCCAGCAGCCAAAGCGCCAGCGAGCAGTACTTC. Amino acids: CASSQSASEQYF.

This chain connects TRBV30 to TRBJ2-1; the match to TRBD2 covers 15 bases. The CDR3 is 15 amino acids. Germline V gene lookup returns CDR1 GTSNPN and CDR2 SVGIG (reference sequence). J lost 10 bases, V lost 2 bases, and 6 bases had no gene match. The CDR3 sequence: CAWSRGGTSGREQFF. The CDR3 DNA is TGTGCCTGGAGTCGAGGGGGGACTAGCGGGAGGGAGCAGTTCTTC.

In its sample, this clone was seen once. J is TRBJ1-5 and V is TRBV4-1; 7 nucleotides line up with TRBD1. The junction had 3 bases not matched to a gene; V was cut back by 1 base and J by 6 bases. The CDR3 runs to 14 residues. Germline V gene lookup returns CDR1 MGHRA and CDR2 YSYEKL. CDR3 amino acids: CASSQVTGVQPQHF. The DNA for the CDR3 is TGCGCCAGCAGCCAAGTAACAGGGGTTCAGCCCCAGCATTTT.

The rearrangement links TRBV6-6 to TRBJ2-3; TRBD2 matches at 13 bases. The CDR3 is 16 amino acids. Germline V gives CDR1 MNHNY, CDR2 SVGAGI (reference sequence). J lost 6 bases, V lost 6 bases, and 9 bases had no gene match. The CDR3, as DNA: TGTGCCAGCAGCTCGCGGACTAGCGGGAGTCTGGATACGCAGTATTTT. Encoded protein: CASSSRTSGSLDTQYF.

The chain joins TRBV9 to TRBJ2-5; TRBD2 matches at 8 bases. This CDR3 is built from 14 residues. V was pared by 2 bases and J by 3 bases, with 3 bases of the junction left unmatched. Looked up from germline, CDR1 is SGDLS and CDR2 is YYNGEE. CDR3 region: CASSVRAGEETQYF. As DNA, the CDR3 is TGTGCCAGCAGCGTGAGAGCGGGAGAAGAGACCCAGTACTTC.

The CDR3 DNA sequence: TGTGCCAGTAGTATTGGAGTAGACACTGAAGCTTTCTTT. This encodes CASSIGVDTEAFF. V usage is TRBV19 and J usage is TRBJ1-1; D not certain. CDR1 and CDR2 from the germline V gene are LNHDA and SQIVND (reference sequence). V was cut by 3 bases and J by 3 bases, with 8 bases left in between. This CDR3 spans 13 amino acids.

The chain uses TRBV15 and TRBJ1-1; TRBD1 matches 7 bases. Germline V CDR1 and CDR2: LNHNV, YYDKDF (reference sequence). This CDR3 is 17 amino acids long. The V and J ends lost 1 base and 1 base, in that order; junction bases with no gene match: 9. For the CDR3, the DNA is TGTGCCACCAGCAGAGCCTTCCAGCGACAGGGGAACACTGAAGCTTTCTTT. Protein product: CATSRAFQRQGNTEAFF. The full variable domain, with the rest looked up from reference TRBV15 and TRBJ1-1, is DAMVIQNPRYQVTQFGKPVTLSCSQTLNHNVMYWYQQKSSQAPKLLFHYYDKDFNNEADTPDNFQSRRPNTSFCFLDIRSPGLGDTAMYLCATSRAFQRQGNTEAFFGQGTRLTVV.

In its sample, this clone was seen once. The gene calls are TRBV9 and TRBJ2-2; perhaps TRBD1 as D (6 bases). Deletions cut 0 bases from V and 7 bases from J, with 10 bases between. The CDR3 sequence is 14 residues long. Germline V lookup: CDR1 SGDLS, CDR2 YYNGEE. The CDR3: CASSVAQGRGELFF. The CDR3 DNA sequence: TGTGCCAGCAGCGTAGCACAGGGCCGCGGGGAGCTGTTTTTT.

The rearrangement links TRBV11-2 to TRBJ1-4; D is uncertain. CDR1 is SGHAT and CDR2 is FQNNGV in the germline V gene. The CDR3 is 14 amino acids. Trimming pared 4 bases from V and 5 bases from J, leaving 11 bases between. The CDR3 nucleotides read TGTGCCAGCAGCTCGGGGAGCCCGAATGAAAAACTGTTTTTT. This gives the protein CASSSGSPNEKLFF.

The chain links TRBV30 to TRBJ2-1; TRBD2 aligns across 9 bases. The germline gives CDR1 GTSNPN, CDR2 SVGIG (reference sequence). CDR3 length: 12 amino acids. Trimming took 2 bases from V and 9 from J; bases not matched to a gene: 2. The CDR3 region has the DNA TGTGCCTGGAGTCTTAGCGGGAGTGAGCAGTTCTTC. It encodes CAWSLSGSEQFF.

Here the CDR3 DNA reads TGTGCCAGCAGTTTCGGGTCGAGCGGGATCACCGGGGAGCTGTTTTTT. This encodes CASSFGSSGITGELFF. This chain uses TRBV28 with TRBJ2-2; 7 bases agree with TRBD2. This CDR3 comprises 16 residues. Losses at the gene ends were 3 bases for V and 4 bases for J; bases not matched to a gene: 8. Germline V CDR1 and CDR2: MDHEN, SYDVKM.